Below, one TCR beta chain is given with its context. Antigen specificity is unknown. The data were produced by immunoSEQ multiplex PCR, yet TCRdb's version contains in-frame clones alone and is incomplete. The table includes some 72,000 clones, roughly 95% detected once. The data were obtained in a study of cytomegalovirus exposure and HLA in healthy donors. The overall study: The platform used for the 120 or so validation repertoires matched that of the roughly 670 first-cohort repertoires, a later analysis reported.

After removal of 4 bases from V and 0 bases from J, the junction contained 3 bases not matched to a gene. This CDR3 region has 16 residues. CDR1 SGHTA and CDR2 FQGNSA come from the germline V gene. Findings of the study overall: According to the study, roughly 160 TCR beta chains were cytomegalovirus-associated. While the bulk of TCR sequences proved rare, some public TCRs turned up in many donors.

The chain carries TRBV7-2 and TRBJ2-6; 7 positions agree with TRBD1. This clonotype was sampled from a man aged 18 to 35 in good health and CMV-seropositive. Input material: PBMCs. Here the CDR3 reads CASSSSGGSGANVLTF. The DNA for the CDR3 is TGTGCCAGCAGCTCTTCAGGGGGCTCTGGGGCCAACGTCCTGACTTTC. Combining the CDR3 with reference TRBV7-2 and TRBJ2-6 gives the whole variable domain GAGVSQSPSNKVTEKGKDVELRCDPISGHTALYWYRQSLGQGLEFLIYFQGNSAPDKSGLPSDRFSAERTGGSVSTLTIQRTQQEDSAVYLCASSSSGGSGANVLTFGAGSRLTVL.